This TCR beta chain was captured in a study of cytotoxic CD8 clonotypes in ibrutinib-treated CLL. Looking at the study overall: Patients attained 25 or so partial and 2 complete responses; at median approximately 70 months, about 15 remained remitted while approximately twelve progressed. Study-wide points: Clonality, elevated at ibrutinib response, dropped back toward baseline at progression. Sampling of sustained-remission and progressing patients occurred at differing times.

Depth targeted 1 in 200,000 to 1 in 1 million T cells, averaging roughly 9.7x coverage per clonotype. The table came from immunoSEQ multiplex PCR; TCRdb's copy has only in-frame clones and leaves some out. Of 150,000 to 250,000 clones in the sample, approximately 72% were seen once. Per the germline V gene, CDR1 is LNHDA and CDR2 is SQIVND (reference sequence). The CDR3 consists of 17 residues. Trimming removed 5 bases from V and 4 bases from J; junction bases left unmatched: 8. Note on this clone: The target antigen is unknown.

The chain carries TRBV19 and TRBJ2-3; 14 bases match TRBD2. This TCR was recovered from a human donor with chronic lymphocytic leukemia. The specimen was PBMCs, collected after 24 months of ibrutinib treatment. Here the CDR3 reads CASSPGTSGSIPDTQYF. In DNA form, the CDR3 reads TGTGCCAGTAGTCCCGGGACTAGCGGGAGTATCCCAGATACGCAGTATTTT.